This entry lists 18 T cell receptor beta chains sequenced from one sample in a study of control samples from healthy donors and cancer patients. Using immunoSEQ multiplex PCR, the repertoire was profiled, and TCRdb retains in-frame clones only, with some absent. The sample has 120,000 or so clones; 80% to 90% are singletons. Sequences were obtained from blood. These receptors were collected from a man between 60 and 70 years old in good health.

This clone was counted once. V is TRBV10-1 and J is TRBJ1-1; no definite D call. Germline-derived CDR1 and CDR2 are WNHNN and SYGVQD (reference sequence). The CDR3 is 13 amino acids. The ends were cut back, 5 bases at V and 2 bases at J, with 9 bases in the middle. The CDR3 sequence is CASSPMLNTEAFF. The CDR3 region has the DNA TGCGCCAGCAGTCCAATGCTTAACACTGAAGCTTTCTTT.

This clone has a handful of counts. V is TRBV3-1 (or the pseudogene TRBV3-2) and J is TRBJ2-4, with 8 bases that match TRBD1. Germline-derived CDR1 and CDR2 are LGHDT and YNNKEL (reference sequence). The length of the CDR3 is 14 residues. Trimming took 3 bases from V and 7 from J; bases not matched to a gene: 5. The CDR3 is CASSQQGAGNIQYF. The CDR3 DNA reads as TGTGCCAGCAGCCAGCAGGGGGCGGGGAACATTCAGTACTTC.

The chain recombines TRBV6-6 with TRBJ2-3; a weak D match, TRBD2 (6 bases). V lost 6 bases, J lost 0 bases, and 16 bases lay in between. CDR1 is MNHNY and CDR2 is SVGAGI in the germline V gene (reference sequence). The CDR3 runs to 16 residues. DNA for the CDR3: TGTGCCAGCAGAGCCGGGGGACGCCTTAGCACAGATACGCAGTATTTT. It encodes CASRAGGRLSTDTQYF.

The gene calls are TRBV2 and TRBJ1-2, with TRBD1 matching over 9 bases. The germline V gene has CDR1 SNHLY and CDR2 FYNNEI. The CDR3 length is 13 residues. J was trimmed by 3 bases and V by 5 bases; bases with no gene match: 1. CDR3 nucleotide sequence: TGTGCCAGCAGTAGGACAGGGGACTATGGCTACACCTTC. As protein: CASSRTGDYGYTF.

The rearrangement joins TRBV3-1 (or the pseudogene TRBV3-2) to TRBJ2-3, with D possibly matching TRBD2 (5 bases). This CDR3 spans 14 amino acids. V was clipped by 1 base and J by 3 bases, with 8 bases between them. The V gene's germline CDR1 is LGHDT and CDR2 YNNKEL (reference sequence). DNA of the CDR3: TGTGCCAGCAGCCAAGGGCTAGCTACAGATACGCAGTATTTT. Its translation: CASSQGLATDTQYF.

V and J are TRBV7-6 and TRBJ1-5; maybe TRBD1 (5 bases). The CDR3 covers 13 residues. CDR1 SGHVS and CDR2 FNYEAQ come from the germline V gene. V was cut by 4 bases and J by 4 bases, with 8 bases left in between. This CDR3 reads CASSSQENQPQHF. DNA for the CDR3: TGTGCCAGCAGCTCACAGGAAAATCAGCCCCAGCATTTT.

This chain connects TRBV12-3 or TRBV12-4 to TRBJ1-1; TRBD1 is a possible D gene (5 bases). This CDR3 contains 13 residues. Between the trimmed V and J ends, which lost 7 bases and 5 bases, there was a span of 14 bases. Here the CDR3 reads CASTFGGGTEAFF. DNA of the CDR3: TGTGCCAGCACCTTCGGGGGTGGAACTGAAGCTTTCTTT.

The rearrangement uses TRBV7-9 and TRBJ2-3; tentative D call: TRBD1 (5 bases). V was trimmed by 6 bases and J by 4 bases, leaving 11 bases between them. Germline CDR1 and CDR2: SEHNR and FQNEAQ (reference sequence). The length of the CDR3 is 13 residues. The CDR3 sequence is CASSFGAADTQYF. In DNA, the CDR3 is TGTGCCAGCAGTTTTGGGGCCGCAGATACGCAGTATTTT.

The chain is built from TRBV5-6 and TRBJ1-2; D gene ambiguous. Trimming stripped 0 bases from V and 4 bases from J, with 10 bases between. This CDR3 spans 14 amino acids. Germline V gene data show CDR1 as SGHDT and CDR2 as YYEEEE. The DNA for the CDR3 is TGTGCCAGCAGCTTGGGGGCCAACGTCTATGGCTACACCTTC. Protein product: CASSLGANVYGYTF. Looking up the rest from reference TRBV5-6 and TRBJ1-2 gives the full variable domain: DAGVTQSPTHLIKTRGQQVTLRCSPKSGHDTVSWYQQALGQGPQFIFQYYEEEERQRGNFPDRFSGHQFPNYSSELNVNALLLGDSALYLCASSLGANVYGYTFGSGTRLTVV.

The rearrangement joins TRBV7-2 to TRBJ2-3; 9 nucleotides line up with TRBD1. V was clipped by 0 bases and J by 3 bases; unmatched bases: 4. The CDR3 sequence is 16 residues long. The V gene's germline CDR1 is SGHTA and CDR2 FQGNSA. The CDR3 loop reads CASSLAGTGRTDTQYF. The DNA for the CDR3 is TGTGCCAGCAGCTTAGCCGGGACAGGGAGGACAGATACGCAGTATTTT.

The rearrangement uses TRBV5-1 and TRBJ1-5, with D uncertain. V lost 0 bases and J 3 bases, leaving 4 bases between the germline ends. This CDR3 has 13 residues. Germline CDR1 and CDR2: SGHRS and YFSETQ. The CDR3 bases are TGCGCCAGCAGCTTGGAGTCCAATCAGCCCCAGCATTTT. Its protein product is CASSLESNQPQHF.

CDR3 sequence: CSASHSQSSWEQYF. The CDR3 DNA reads TGCAGTGCTAGTCACTCCCAGAGCTCTTGGGAGCAGTACTTC. The gene calls are TRBV20-1 and TRBJ2-7; D call uncertain. Germline assignment: CDR1 DFQATT and CDR2 SNEGSKA (reference sequence). CDR3 length equals 14 residues. Trimming cost V 3 bases and J 7 bases, with 19 bases left between them.

The chain couples TRBV7-9 to TRBJ2-7, with TRBD2 identical over 11 bases. The CDR3 runs 14 residues. Trimming cost V 5 bases and J 3 bases; bases outside gene matches: 3. CDR1 is SEHNR and CDR2 is FQNEAQ in the germline V gene (reference sequence). CDR3 sequence: CASSPSGGIYEQYF. The CDR3 coding sequence is TGTGCCAGCAGCCCTAGCGGGGGGATCTACGAGCAGTACTTC.

This chain links TRBV12-3 or TRBV12-4 with TRBJ2-5; TRBD1 agrees at 7 bases. The CDR3 extends over 13 amino acids. V shed 2 bases, J shed 4 bases, and the junction held 1 base outside the gene matches. The CDR3 reads CASSLNRGETQYF. DNA for the CDR3: TGTGCCAGCAGTTTAAACAGGGGAGAGACCCAGTACTTC.

V is TRBV7-2 and J is TRBJ1-5; D is possibly TRBD1 (6 bases). V gave up 3 bases and J gave up 2 bases, with 8 bases separating them. The germline V gene has CDR1 SGHTA and CDR2 FQGNSA. The CDR3 spans 14 residues. The DNA of the CDR3 is TGTGCCAGCAGCTTCCCAGGGGGCAATCAGCCCCAGCATTTT. Residues: CASSFPGGNQPQHF.

This sequence joins TRBV11-2 and TRBJ2-7, with a tentative D call TRBD1 (5 bases). Trimming took off 1 base at V and 2 bases at J, with 12 bases between the two ends. CDR3 length: 15 amino acids. The germline V gene has CDR1 SGHAT and CDR2 FQNNGV. The CDR3 sequence is CASSLGKGAAYEQYF. The CDR3 region has the DNA TGTGCCAGCAGCTTAGGAAAAGGGGCGGCCTACGAGCAGTACTTC.

The chain joins TRBV13 to TRBJ1-2, with D possibly TRBD1 on 5 matching bases. This CDR3 region has 16 residues. Trimming took 3 bases from V and 0 from J, leaving 14 bases between them. CDR1 is PRHDT, CDR2 FYEKMQ, per germline (reference sequence). The CDR3: CASSLTDRTTNYGYTF. DNA of the CDR3: TGTGCCAGCAGCTTGACAGATCGAACAACTAACTATGGCTACACCTTC.

The chain has TRBV19 and TRBJ1-4; D unresolved. CDR1 is LNHDA, CDR2 SQIVND, per germline (reference sequence). There are 14 residues in the CDR3. Trimming stripped 7 bases from V and 0 bases from J, with 9 bases between. CDR3 region: CASKSSATNEKLFF. In nucleotides, the CDR3 is TGTGCCAGTAAGTCTTCAGCAACTAATGAAAAACTGTTTTTT.